This T cell receptor beta chain was found in a study of OX40 agonist ivuxolimab in advanced cancers. About the research overall: Previous treatment with anti-PD-1, anti-PD-L1 or anti-CTLA-4 therapy was allowed; about 37% had received some.

Produced via immunoSEQ multiplex PCR; TCRdb's table is partial and in-frame only. The table shows tens of thousands of clones, with approximately 89% occurring only once. V was cut by 6 bases and J by 15 bases, with 30 bases left in between. The CDR3 is 16 residues long. The source material was CD4+ or CD8+ T cells sorted from blood, sampled in a trial of the OX40 agonist ivuxolimab. This clonotype was obtained from an adult with an advanced solid tumor such as melanoma, head and neck, liver or kidney cancer. V is TRBV23-1 and J is TRBJ2-1, with a weak D call TRBD2 (6 bases). TRBV23-1 is an ORF; its function is uncertain. CDR3 in DNA: TGCGCCAGCAGCCGGCCAAAAATATACAATGAGCGGGTTGTGTTCTTC. Translating gives CASSRPKIYNERVVFF.